This T cell receptor beta chain is from a study of blood T cell repertoires in COVID-19. Across the whole study: T cells, B-cell-depleted T cells, or PBMCs supplied cDNA or gDNA.

Some clones are missing from TCRdb's copy, which holds only in-frame ones; the method was immunoSEQ multiplex PCR. This table holds some 270,000 clones, roughly 91% found once. CDR1 and CDR2 from the germline V gene are LGHNA and YNFKEQ. V shed 0 bases and J shed 7 bases, with 11 bases lying between them. CDR3 size: 14 residues. This receptor was obtained from a man aged 30-40 years with acute or convalescent COVID-19. Sequences were obtained from peripheral blood. This sequence joins TRBV4-2 and TRBJ2-3; maybe TRBD2 (5 bases). The CDR3 is CASSQESGPYTQYF. The CDR3 DNA sequence: TGTGCCAGCAGCCAAGAAAGCGGTCCTTATACGCAGTATTTT.